Each of the 14 T cell receptor beta chains below was sequenced from the same sample in a study of blood T cell repertoires in COVID-19. Sequencing used immunoSEQ multiplex PCR; TCRdb keeps in-frame clones, though not all of them. Of roughly 250,000 clones listed, around 85% are singletons. Sequencing was performed on PBMCs or T cells enriched from blood (not recorded which). All receptors come from a woman in her thirties or forties with acute COVID-19.

The chain links TRBV21-1 to TRBJ1-1; TRBD1 is the table's D call and was not checked against the DNA. TRBV21-1 is a pseudogene segment. The CDR3 covers 14 residues. The CDR3 loop reads CASSKWGQNTEAFF. The CDR3, as DNA: TGTGCCAGCAGCAAGTGGGGGCAGAACACTGAAGCTTTCTTT.

V gene TRBV6-5 combines with J gene TRBJ2-3; no clear D. CDR3 length equals 10 residues. V lost 6 bases to trimming and J lost 9 bases, with 7 bases between them. The germline V gene has CDR1 MNHEY and CDR2 SVGAGI. CDR3: CASSHLTQYF. CDR3 nucleotides: TGTGCCAGCAGCCATCTAACGCAGTATTTT.

The chain has TRBV24-1 and TRBJ2-1; 7 bases match TRBD2. The junction had 16 bases not matched to a gene; V was cut back by 2 bases and J by 7 bases. Germline lookup yields CDR1 KGHDR and CDR2 SFDVKD. There are 18 residues in the CDR3. CDR3 protein: CATSDSGRGAGVPNEQFF. DNA for the CDR3: TGTGCCACCAGTGATTCTGGCCGGGGCGCGGGAGTTCCAAATGAGCAGTTCTTC.

The chain employs TRBV10-1 and TRBJ2-1; 8 bases agree with TRBD2. V lost 0 bases to trimming and J lost 4 bases; unmatched junction nucleotides: 11. Germline V gene data show CDR1 as WNHNN and CDR2 as SYGVQD (reference sequence). This CDR3 comprises 18 residues. CDR3 DNA: TGCGCCAGCAGTGAGTCGACAAGCGGGAGTTGGAAATACAATGAGCAGTTCTTC. Its translation: CASSESTSGSWKYNEQFF.

This chain connects TRBV19 to TRBJ2-3; the D gene is possibly TRBD2 (6 bases). The CDR3 runs 18 residues. Per germline, CDR1 LNHDA and CDR2 SQIVND (reference sequence). Trimming cost V 0 bases and J 2 bases, with 18 bases left between them. In DNA, the CDR3 is TGTGCCAGTAGTATAGATCGGGGTGGTAGCGGAATCACAGATACGCAGTATTTT. It yields the protein CASSIDRGGSGITDTQYF.

The rearrangement links TRBV19 to TRBJ2-7, with 10 bases that match TRBD1. Looked up from germline, CDR1 is LNHDA and CDR2 is SQIVND (reference sequence). V was clipped by 4 bases and J by 6 bases; unmatched bases: 6. This CDR3 is built from 14 residues. The CDR3 DNA sequence: TGTGCCAGTAGTAAGGACAGGGGGAAGGTCGAGCAGTACTTC. It encodes CASSKDRGKVEQYF.

The chain couples TRBV19 to TRBJ1-6, with D tentatively TRBD1 (5 bases). From germline, CDR1 is LNHDA and CDR2 SQIVND (reference sequence). The CDR3 has 15 amino acids. Trimming shortened V by 3 bases and J by 10 bases, and 16 bases separated the two germline ends. In DNA form, the CDR3 reads TGTGCCAGTAGTATTTCCGGGAGGGGTAGATCACCCCTCCACTTT. It encodes CASSISGRGRSPLHF.

This chain links TRBV6-1 with TRBJ1-2, with D possibly matching TRBD1 (5 bases). This CDR3 has 13 residues. Germline-derived CDR1 and CDR2 are MNHNS and SASEGT. With 5 bases removed from V and 5 bases from J, the gap between germline ends came to 12 bases. The CDR3 DNA follows: TGTGCCAGCAGTTCCCCGACAGTATATGGCTACACCTTC. As protein: CASSSPTVYGYTF.

V and J are TRBV2 and TRBJ1-2; TRBD1 matches at 9 bases. Germline V gene data show CDR1 as SNHLY and CDR2 as FYNNEI. This CDR3 comprises 14 residues. V gave up 6 bases and J gave up 7 bases; unmatched junction bases: 9. In nucleotides, the CDR3 is TGTGCCAGCAGGGACAGGGGAAGTGGTAGTGGCTACACCTTC. This encodes CASRDRGSGSGYTF. Full variable domain (rest looked up from reference TRBV2 and TRBJ1-2): EPEVTQTPSHQVTQMGQEVILRCVPISNHLYFYWYRQILGQKVEFLVSFYNNEISEKSEIFDDQFSVERPDGSNFTLKIRSTKLEDSAMYFCASRDRGSGSGYTFGSGTRLTVV.

J is TRBJ1-1 and V is TRBV5-1; 9 bases match TRBD1. CDR1 and CDR2 from the germline V gene are SGHRS and YFSETQ. Losses at the gene ends were 7 bases for V and 4 bases for J; bases not matched to a gene: 2. The CDR3 consists of 12 residues. The CDR3 DNA sequence: TGCGCCAGCGGGACAGGGTTCACTGAAGCTTTCTTT. It encodes CASGTGFTEAFF. Full variable domain (outside the CDR3, taken from reference TRBV5-1 and TRBJ1-1): KAGVTQTPRYLIKTRGQQVTLSCSPISGHRSVSWYQQTPGQGLQFLFEYFSETQRNKGNFPGRFSGRQFSNSRSEMNVSTLELGDSALYLCASGTGFTEAFFGQGTRLTVV.

V gene TRBV11-3 combines with J gene TRBJ2-3; D unresolved. V lost 4 bases to trimming and J lost 2 bases, with 16 bases between them. Per germline, CDR1 SGHNT and CDR2 YENEEA. This CDR3 has 16 amino acids. CDR3 protein: CASSSRHTFITDTQYF. In nucleotides, the CDR3 is TGTGCCAGCAGCTCCCGACACACCTTTATCACAGATACGCAGTATTTT.

The chain is built from TRBV7-9 and TRBJ2-5; 7 positions match TRBD2. Germline V lookup: CDR1 SEHNR, CDR2 FQNEAQ (reference sequence). J was trimmed by 4 bases and V by 3 bases; bases with no gene match: 8. The length of the CDR3 is 15 residues. The CDR3 loop is CASSLHNPGGETQYF. CDR3 DNA sequence: TGTGCCAGCAGCTTGCACAACCCGGGAGGAGAGACCCAGTACTTC.

V usage is TRBV9 and J usage is TRBJ2-7, with a tentative D call TRBD2 (6 bases). The length of the CDR3 is 16 residues. Deletions cut 0 bases from V and 0 bases from J, with 13 bases between. Germline V lookup: CDR1 SGDLS, CDR2 YYNGEE. DNA for the CDR3: TGTGCCAGCAGCGTAGGGGCTAGCGCATCCTCCTACGAGCAGTACTTC. This sequence encodes CASSVGASASSYEQYF.

The V gene is TRBV7-3, the J gene TRBJ2-7; 9 bases are shared with TRBD1. Germline values: CDR1 SGHTA, CDR2 FQGTGA. The CDR3 spans 15 residues. V was clipped by 5 bases and J by 3 bases; unmatched bases: 8. CDR3 residues: CASSEAGQGYYEQYF. In DNA, the CDR3 is TGTGCCAGCAGCGAAGCGGGACAGGGCTACTACGAGCAGTACTTC.